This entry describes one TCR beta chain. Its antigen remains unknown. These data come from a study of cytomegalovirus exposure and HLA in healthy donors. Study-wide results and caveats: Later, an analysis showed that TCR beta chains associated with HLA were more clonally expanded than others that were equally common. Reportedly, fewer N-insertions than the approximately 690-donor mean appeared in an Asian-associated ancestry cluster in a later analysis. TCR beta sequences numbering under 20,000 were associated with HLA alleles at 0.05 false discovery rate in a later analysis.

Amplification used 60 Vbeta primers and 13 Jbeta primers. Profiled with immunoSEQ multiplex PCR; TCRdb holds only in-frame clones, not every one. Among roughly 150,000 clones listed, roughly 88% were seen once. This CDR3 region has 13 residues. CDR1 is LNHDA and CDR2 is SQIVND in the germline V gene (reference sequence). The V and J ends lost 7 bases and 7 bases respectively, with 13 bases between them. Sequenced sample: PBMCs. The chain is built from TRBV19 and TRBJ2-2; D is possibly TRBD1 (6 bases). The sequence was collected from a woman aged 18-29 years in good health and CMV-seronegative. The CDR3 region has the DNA TGTGCCAGTATTTCGTTAGGGGGCGGGGAGCTGTTTTTT. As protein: CASISLGGGELFF.